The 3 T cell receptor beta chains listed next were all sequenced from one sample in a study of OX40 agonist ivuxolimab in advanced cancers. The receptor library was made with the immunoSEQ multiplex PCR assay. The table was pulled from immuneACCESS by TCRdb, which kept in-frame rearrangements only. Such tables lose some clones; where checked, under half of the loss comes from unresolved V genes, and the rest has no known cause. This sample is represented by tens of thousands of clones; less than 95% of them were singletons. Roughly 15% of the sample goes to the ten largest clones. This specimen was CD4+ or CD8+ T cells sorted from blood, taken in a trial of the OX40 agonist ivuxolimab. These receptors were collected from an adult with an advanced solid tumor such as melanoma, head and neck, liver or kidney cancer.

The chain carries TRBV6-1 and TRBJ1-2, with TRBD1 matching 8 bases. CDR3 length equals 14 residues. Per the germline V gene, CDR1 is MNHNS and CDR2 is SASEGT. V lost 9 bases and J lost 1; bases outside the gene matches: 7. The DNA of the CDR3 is TGTGCCAGTCTCGAAGGACAGGGTAACTATGGCTACACCTTC. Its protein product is CASLEGQGNYGYTF.

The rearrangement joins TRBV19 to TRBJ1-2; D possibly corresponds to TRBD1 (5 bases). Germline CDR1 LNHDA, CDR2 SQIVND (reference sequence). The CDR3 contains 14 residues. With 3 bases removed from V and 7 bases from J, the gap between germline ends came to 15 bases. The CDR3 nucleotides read TGTGCCAGTAGTATCGGAGGGGCCCCTCGTGGCTACACCTTC. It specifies CASSIGGAPRGYTF.

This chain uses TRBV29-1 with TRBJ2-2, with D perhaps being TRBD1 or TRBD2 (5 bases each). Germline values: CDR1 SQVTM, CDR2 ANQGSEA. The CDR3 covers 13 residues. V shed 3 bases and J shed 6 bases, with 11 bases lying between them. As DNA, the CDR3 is TGCAGCGTTGAGGTGACAGCGGCCGGGGAGCTGTTTTTT. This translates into CSVEVTAAGELFF.